These T cell receptor beta chains were read from a single sample in a study of cytomegalovirus exposure and HLA in healthy donors. Assay used: immunoSEQ multiplex PCR; TCRdb lists only in-frame clones, some missing. The sample holds some 150,000 clones; around four fifths are singletons and the top ten take about 10%. Sequenced input: PBMCs. The receptor set was obtained from a man aged 50-59 years in good health and CMV-seropositive. Both conserved end residues are part of each CDR3. Each record gives: clone size, J gene, D gene, V gene, CDR3 DNA, CDR3 protein. A D gene is named only where the DNA matches it firmly. Size tells how often a clone was seen (once, few, many) or the class of an expanded clone, and some rows leave it out.

- | TRBJ1-1 | - | TRBV18 | TGTGCCAGCTCACCTCAAAGGGAGAGTATGGCAATGAACACTGAAGCTTTCTTT | CASSPQRESMAMNTEAFF
- | TRBJ1-2 | TRBD1 | TRBV5-4 | TGTGCCAGCAGCTTAGGACAGGGTATTAACTATGGCTACACCTTC | CASSLGQGINYGYTF
few | TRBJ2-3 | - | TRBV5-1 | TGCGCCAGCAGCTTTTCAGGCCCAGAAGGCACAGATACGCAGTATTTT | CASSFSGPEGTDTQYF
- | TRBJ2-1 | - | TRBV11-1 | TGTGCCAGCAGCCTAGACAGTGTCAATGAGCAGTTCTTC | CASSLDSVNEQFF
- | TRBJ2-2 | TRBD2 | TRBV2 | TGTGCCAGCAGTGGACTAGCGGGGGTGTACACCGGGGAGCTGTTTTTT | CASSGLAGVYTGELFF
- | TRBJ2-7 | - | TRBV11-3 | TGTGCCAGCAGCTTAGGAGGGCAGACCTACGAGCAGTACTTC | CASSLGGQTYEQYF
few | TRBJ2-5 | TRBD1 | TRBV11-3 | TGTGCCAGCAGCGCGACAGGGTTTGCAGAGACCCAGTACTTC | CASSATGFAETQYF
once | TRBJ1-5 | - | TRBV5-8 | TGTGCCAGCAGCTTGTCCCCTATCGGGAGCAATCAGCCCCAGCATTTT | CASSLSPIGSNQPQHF
- | TRBJ1-5 | TRBD1 | TRBV28 | TGTGCCAGCAGTGTCCGGACAGGTGCTCAGCCCCAGCATTTT | CASSVRTGAQPQHF
- | TRBJ2-1 | TRBD1 | TRBV27 | TGTGCCAGCAGTCTTGACAGGGGGCAGGTCTTC | CASSLDRGQVF
- | TRBJ2-5 | TRBD1 | TRBV29-1 | TGCAGCGTTGAACGGACAGGGGAGACCCAGTACTTC | CSVERTGETQYF
- | TRBJ1-1 | - | TRBV19 | TGTGCCAGTAGTATCCAACCGGCGGGGAACACTGAAGCTTTCTTT | CASSIQPAGNTEAFF
- | TRBJ1-2 | - | TRBV10-3 | TGTGCCATCAGTGAGTCCGGGTCTTCTGGCTACACCTTC | CAISESGSSGYTF
- | TRBJ1-2 | TRBD1 | TRBV5-4 | TGTGCCAGCAGCTTGGGAACGGGACAGTATGGCTACACCTTC | CASSLGTGQYGYTF
- | TRBJ1-2 | TRBD1 | TRBV25-1 | TGTGCCAGCAGCTCTGCGGGACAGGGCTATGGCTACACCTTC | CASSSAGQGYGYTF
- | TRBJ2-5 | - | TRBV27 | TGTGCCAGCAGTCCATTGGACAGCCAAGAGACCCAGTACTTC | CASSPLDSQETQYF
- | TRBJ2-5 | TRBD2 | TRBV5-6 | TGTGCCAGCAGAAGGACCGGGACTAGGATGGAGACCCAGTACTTC | CASRRTGTRMETQYF
- | TRBJ1-2 | - | TRBV30 | TGTGCCTGGTCGGCGGGGGCTAACTATGGCTACACCTTC | CAWSAGANYGYTF
- | TRBJ1-4 | TRBD1 | TRBV9 | TGTGCCAGCAGCCCTTCGGGGACAGTCGAAAAACTGTTTTTT | CASSPSGTVEKLFF
- | TRBJ2-3 | TRBD2 | TRBV9 | TGTGCCCATAGCGGGGGGGTCGCGGGGGCGGATACGCAGTATTTT | CAHSGGVAGADTQYF
- | TRBJ1-4 | TRBD1 | TRBV25-1 | TGTGCCAGCAGTGAATTCAGGGGGGACAGCAATGAAAAACTGTTTTTT | CASSEFRGDSNEKLFF
- | TRBJ2-3 | - | TRBV10-3 | TGTGCCATTTCTAGATCAGATACGCAGTATTTT | CAISRSDTQYF
- | TRBJ2-3 | TRBD2 | TRBV19 | TGTGCCAGTAACTCTCTACGGGAGGGAATTCTAGGCACAGATACGCAGTATTTT | CASNSLREGILGTDTQYF
- | TRBJ2-5 | - | TRBV14 | TGTGCCAGCAGCCAAGGCAGGGTTGAGACCCAGTACTTC | CASSQGRVETQYF
- | TRBJ2-3 | TRBD2 | TRBV7-3 | TGTGCCAGCAGCTCGGGACTAGCGGGAGATTCTGATACGCAGTATTTT | CASSSGLAGDSDTQYF
- | TRBJ2-1 | TRBD2 | TRBV5-6 | TGTGCCAGCAGCTTGGGCGGGAGTCAGTTCTTC | CASSLGGSQFF
- | TRBJ1-5 | TRBD1 | TRBV6-1 | TGTGCCAGCAGTGAATCAGGGGGACCTCAGCCCCAGCATTTT | CASSESGGPQPQHF
once | TRBJ2-7 | TRBD1 | TRBV11-2 | TGTGCCAGCAGCCCCCAGGGGGCCCTCTACGAGCAGTACTTC | CASSPQGALYEQYF
- | TRBJ2-2 | TRBD1 | TRBV5-6 | TGTGCCAGCAGCTGGGACAGGGCCCTACTCACCGGGGAGCTGTTTTTT | CASSWDRALLTGELFF
- | TRBJ2-7 | TRBD1 | TRBV6-1 | TGTGCCAGCAGACAGACAGGGAATTACTACGAGCAGTACTTC | CASRQTGNYYEQYF
once | TRBJ2-7 | - | TRBV5-6 | TGTGCCAGCAGCGGCGGGGACAGTAAGTACTACGAGCAGTACTTC | CASSGGDSKYYEQYF
- | TRBJ2-7 | TRBD1 | TRBV23-1 | TGCGCCAGCAGTCACCACCACCGACAGGGGGGGCAGTACTTC | CASSHHHRQGGQYF
- | TRBJ1-4 | - | TRBV6-5 | TGTGCCAGCAGTTACGGGACACTTGCAACTAATGAAAAACTGTTTTTT | CASSYGTLATNEKLFF
- | TRBJ2-5 | TRBD2 | TRBV11-2 | TGTGCCAGCAGCTTGGGAAGCGGGGAACAAGAGACCCAGTACTTC | CASSLGSGEQETQYF
- | TRBJ2-3 | TRBD1 | TRBV11-3 | TGTGCCAGCAGCTCCCGGTCCACAGGGGGGCCGGGCACAGATACGCAGTATTTT | CASSSRSTGGPGTDTQYF
- | TRBJ1-4 | - | TRBV10-3 | TGTGCCATCAGTGAGTCGTCTCACGTCAGGGGCCGAATTGAAAAACTGTTTTTT | CAISESSHVRGRIEKLFF
- | TRBJ2-7 | TRBD2 | TRBV4-2 | TGTGCCAGCAGCCAAGACCTCCAGCGGGGGGGCTATAACGAGCAGTACTTC | CASSQDLQRGGYNEQYF
- | TRBJ1-2 | - | TRBV19 | TGTGCCAGTAGAAATCAAGACGGGGGCTACACCTTC | CASRNQDGGYTF
- | TRBJ2-3 | TRBD1 | TRBV6-5 | TGTGCCAGCAGCCCAGGGACAGCCAACACAGATACGCAGTATTTT | CASSPGTANTDTQYF
- | TRBJ1-1 | TRBD1 | TRBV18 | TGTGCCAGCTCACTTACAGGGGCCCGAAACACTGAAGCTTTCTTT | CASSLTGARNTEAFF
- | TRBJ1-5 | TRBD1 | TRBV6-5 | TGTGCCAGCTCCGGGACAGCCAAAAATCAGCCCCAGCATTTT | CASSGTAKNQPQHF
once | TRBJ2-7 | - | TRBV4-3 | TGCGCCAGCAGCCAAGATAAGGGGAAAAAGCAGTACTTC | CASSQDKGKKQYF
once | TRBJ2-5 | - | TRBV6-1 | TGTGCCAGCAGACGAAGTTGGGGCTCTGGGGAGGACCAGTACTTC | CASRRSWGSGEDQYF
- | TRBJ2-1 | TRBD2 | TRBV28 | TGTGCCAGCAGTTTGCCGGGACTAGCCGACAATGAGCAGTTCTTC | CASSLPGLADNEQFF
- | TRBJ2-7 | - | TRBV7-9 | TGTGCCAGCAGCTTAGTCCAGCAGGGCTCCTACGAGCAGTACTTC | CASSLVQQGSYEQYF
few | TRBJ2-5 | - | TRBV7-3 | TGTGCCAGCAGCTTACGCGGGGGCGGCGAGACCCAGTACTTC | CASSLRGGGETQYF